The sample holds many counts of the clone carrying this TCR beta chain. RNA transcripts were the source from which TCR beta CDR3 regions were amplified. Following a first-round RT-PCR that used HTBI primers, a second-round multiplex PCR was carried out. TCRdb redid the calling of the multiplex PCR reads with MiXCR, one entry per CDR3 protein. The data show hundreds of thousands of distinct CDR3 sequences, about 44% seen once. These data come from a study of Graves' ophthalmopathy and Graves' hyperthyroidism. The CDR3 extends over 14 amino acids. Looked up from germline, CDR1 is ENHRY and CDR2 is SYGVKD. V shed 9 bases, J shed 2 bases, and the junction held 7 bases outside the gene matches.

Sequences were obtained from peripheral blood. The receptor was derived from an adult man with Graves' ophthalmopathy. The V gene is TRBV10-3, the J gene TRBJ1-2; 9 nucleotides match TRBD1. The CDR3 is CAIRPGQGNYGYTF. The CDR3 DNA reads TGTGCCATTCGGCCGGGACAGGGAAACTATGGCTACACCTTC.